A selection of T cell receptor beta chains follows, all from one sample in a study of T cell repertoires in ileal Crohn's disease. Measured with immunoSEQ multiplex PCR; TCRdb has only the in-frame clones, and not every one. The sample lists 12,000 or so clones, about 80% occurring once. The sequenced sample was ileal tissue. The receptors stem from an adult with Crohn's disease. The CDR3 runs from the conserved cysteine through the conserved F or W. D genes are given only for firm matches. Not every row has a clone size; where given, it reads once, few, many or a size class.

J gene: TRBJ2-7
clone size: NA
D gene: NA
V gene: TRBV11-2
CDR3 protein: CASSLEWSRAPSYEQYF
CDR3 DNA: TGTGCCAGCAGCTTAGAATGGTCCAGGGCTCCTTCCTACGAGCAGTACTTC

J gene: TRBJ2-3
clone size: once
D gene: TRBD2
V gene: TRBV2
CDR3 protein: CASRRLAGSTDTQYF
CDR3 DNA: TGTGCCAGCAGACGACTAGCGGGTAGCACAGATACGCAGTATTTT

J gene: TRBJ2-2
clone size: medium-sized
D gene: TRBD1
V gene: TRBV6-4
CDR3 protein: CASSQGDDTGELFF
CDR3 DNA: TGTGCCAGCAGTCAGGGGGATGACACCGGGGAGCTGTTTTTT

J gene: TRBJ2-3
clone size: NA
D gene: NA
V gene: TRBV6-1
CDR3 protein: CASIPGLNTDTQYF
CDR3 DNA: TGTGCCAGCATACCGGGACTTAACACAGATACGCAGTATTTT

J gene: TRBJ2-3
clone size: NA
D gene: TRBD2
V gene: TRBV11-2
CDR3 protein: CASSWGLAGGEDTQYF
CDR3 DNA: TGTGCCAGCAGCTGGGGACTAGCGGGGGGGGAAGATACGCAGTATTTT

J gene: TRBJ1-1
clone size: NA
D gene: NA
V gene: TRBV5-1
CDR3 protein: CASSLGGMNTEAFF
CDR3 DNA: TGCGCCAGCAGCTTGGGGGGCATGAACACTGAAGCTTTCTTT

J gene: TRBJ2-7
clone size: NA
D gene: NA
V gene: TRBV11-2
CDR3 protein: CASSLGDYEQYF
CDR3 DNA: TGTGCCAGCAGCCTCGGTGACTACGAGCAGTACTTC

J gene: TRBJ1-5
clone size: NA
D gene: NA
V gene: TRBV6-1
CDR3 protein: CASSDYTKINQPQHF
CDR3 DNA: TGTGCCAGCAGTGATTACACGAAAATCAATCAGCCCCAGCATTTT

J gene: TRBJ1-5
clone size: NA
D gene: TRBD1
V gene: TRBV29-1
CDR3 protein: CSVAGTGEDQPQHF
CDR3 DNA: TGCAGCGTTGCCGGGACAGGGGAAGATCAGCCCCAGCATTTT

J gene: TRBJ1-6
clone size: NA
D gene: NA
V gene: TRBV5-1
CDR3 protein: CASSRGSWDSPLHF
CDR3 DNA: TGCGCCAGCAGCCGCGGTTCCTGGGATTCACCCCTCCACTTT

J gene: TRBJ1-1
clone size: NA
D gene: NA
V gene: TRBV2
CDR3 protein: CASSGIGRNTEAFF
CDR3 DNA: TGTGCCAGCAGTGGAATTGGCAGGAACACTGAAGCTTTCTTT

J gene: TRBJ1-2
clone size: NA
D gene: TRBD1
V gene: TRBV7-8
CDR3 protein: CASSTGQGAYGYTF
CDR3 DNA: TGTGCCAGCAGCACTGGACAGGGGGCCTATGGCTACACCTTC

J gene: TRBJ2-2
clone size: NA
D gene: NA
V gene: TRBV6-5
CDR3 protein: CASNQRGWTGELFF
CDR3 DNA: TGTGCCAGCAACCAAAGGGGGTGGACCGGGGAGCTGTTTTTT

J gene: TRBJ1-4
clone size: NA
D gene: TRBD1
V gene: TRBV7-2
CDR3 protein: CASSQMGQGGFREKLFF
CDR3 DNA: TGTGCCAGCAGCCAGATGGGACAGGGTGGCTTTCGTGAAAAACTGTTTTTT

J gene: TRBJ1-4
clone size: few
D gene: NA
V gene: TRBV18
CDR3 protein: CASSAGRGHNEKLFF
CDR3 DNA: TGTGCCAGCTCCGCCGGCAGAGGCCATAATGAAAAACTGTTTTTT

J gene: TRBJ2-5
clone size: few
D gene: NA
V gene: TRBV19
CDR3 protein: CASSIWEQETQYF
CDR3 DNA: TGTGCCAGTAGTATATGGGAGCAAGAGACCCAGTACTTC

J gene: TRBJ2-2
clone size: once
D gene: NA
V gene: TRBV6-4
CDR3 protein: CASSGGAEGELFF
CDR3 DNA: TGTGCCAGCAGTGGCGGAGCGGAGGGGGAGCTGTTTTTT

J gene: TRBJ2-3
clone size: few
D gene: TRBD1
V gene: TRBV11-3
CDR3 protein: CASSETGLDTQYF
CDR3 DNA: TGTGCCAGCAGCGAGACAGGGTTAGATACGCAGTATTTT

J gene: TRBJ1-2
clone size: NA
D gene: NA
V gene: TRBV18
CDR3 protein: CASSPPGVNYGYTF
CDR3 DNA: TGTGCCAGCTCACCCCCGGGGGTAAACTATGGCTACACCTTC

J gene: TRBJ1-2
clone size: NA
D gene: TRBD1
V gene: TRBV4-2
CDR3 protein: CASSRLGDRGNYGYTF
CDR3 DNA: TGTGCCAGCAGCCGCCTCGGGGACAGGGGAAACTATGGCTACACCTTC

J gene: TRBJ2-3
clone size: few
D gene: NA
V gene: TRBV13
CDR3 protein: CASSLGPTDTDTQYF
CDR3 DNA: TGTGCCAGCAGCCTAGGACCGACAGACACAGATACGCAGTATTTT

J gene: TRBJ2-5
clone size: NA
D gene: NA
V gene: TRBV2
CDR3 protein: CASRGIPETQYF
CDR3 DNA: TGTGCCAGCAGGGGCATACCAGAGACCCAGTACTTC

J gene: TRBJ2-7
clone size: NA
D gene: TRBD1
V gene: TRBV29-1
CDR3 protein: CSATDRGSYEQHF
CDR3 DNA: TGCAGCGCTACGGACAGGGGCTCCTACGAGCAGCACTTC